Listed below are T cell receptor beta chains from one sample, sequenced in a study of blood T cells in healthy people across ages. Via MiXCR, TCRdb re-called the 5' RACE reads, giving one row per CDR3 protein. The sample records roughly 800,000 distinct CDR3 sequences, under 40% being singletons. Source material: blood. The receptors originated from a young man in good health. CDR3s include the opening cysteine and the closing phenylalanine or tryptophan. A D gene is named only where the DNA matches it firmly. Not every row has a clone size; where given, it reads once, few, many or a size class.

>.|TRBJ2-5|many|TRBV5-1
TGCGCCAGCAGCTTGGGTGGGGCCAAAGAGACCCAGTACTTC
CASSLGGAKETQYF
>.|TRBJ1-2|few|TRBV20-1
TGCAGTGCTAGGGAAACAAGCTATGGCTACACCTTC
CSARETSYGYTF
>.|TRBJ2-5|.|TRBV2
TGTGCCAGCAGTGCGGGGGCCCAGTACTTC
CASSAGAQYF
>TRBD2|TRBJ2-7|few|TRBV20-1
TGCAGTGCCCCCCTCGCAGTTAAAGACGGGACTAGCTCCGACGAGCAGTACTTC
CSAPLAVKDGTSSDEQYF
>.|TRBJ2-3|few|TRBV5-1
TGCGCCAGCAGCTTGCCCACCATACCAAATGTGGAGGGGTCCACAGATACGCAGTATTTT
CASSLPTIPNVEGSTDTQYF
>TRBD1|TRBJ1-1|.|TRBV20-1
TGCAGTGTCCCGACAGGGCCTGAAGCTTTCTTT
CSVPTGPEAFF
>.|TRBJ2-7|many|TRBV4-2
TGTGCCAGCAGCCCCAGCCTTACCGCCAACTCCTACGAGCAGTACTTC
CASSPSLTANSYEQYF
>.|TRBJ1-1|.|TRBV7-9
TGTGCCAGCAGCTTAGTTTTGGGGGGGAGCACTGAAGCTTTCTTT
CASSLVLGGSTEAFF
>.|TRBJ1-5|.|TRBV18
TGTGCCAGCTCCACCGGACAGTTAAGCAATCAGCCCCAGCATTTT
CASSTGQLSNQPQHF
>TRBD1|TRBJ1-4|.|TRBV11-2
TGTGCCAGCAGCTTAATGCAGGGGGCGGGTGAAAAACTGTTTTTT
CASSLMQGAGEKLFF
>.|TRBJ2-7|once|TRBV6-1
TGTGCCAGCAGTGTTCAACGACCTTTACTCTACGAGCAGTACTTC
CASSVQRPLLYEQYF
>TRBD1|TRBJ2-5|.|TRBV6-5
TGTGCCAGCAGTCCGACAGGGGCCCAACGAGAGACCCAGTACTTC
CASSPTGAQRETQYF
>TRBD1|TRBJ2-1|.|TRBV20-1
TGCAGTGCCCTGACAGGGGGCGCCTGGAACAATGAGCAGTTCTTC
CSALTGGAWNNEQFF
>TRBD1|TRBJ1-2|few|TRBV2
TGTGCCAGCAGTACTGACAGGGGTGGTACAAGGGGCTACACCTTC
CASSTDRGGTRGYTF
>.|TRBJ2-1|.|TRBV20-1
TGCAGTGCTTCGTCCGGGGAGCGCAATGAGCAGTTCTTC
CSASSGERNEQFF
>.|TRBJ1-5|.|TRBV20-1
TGCAGTGCTAGAGAGGTAGGGTTCTTGGGCAATCAGCCCCAGCATTTT
CSAREVGFLGNQPQHF
>.|TRBJ2-2|few|TRBV6-5
TGTGCCACCTCCGAGGAGAACACCGGGGAGCTGTTTTTT
CATSEENTGELFF
>TRBD1|TRBJ2-1|many|TRBV5-5
TGTGCCAGCATTACCGGGACAGGGATCGATGAGCAGTTCTTC
CASITGTGIDEQFF
>.|TRBJ2-7|.|TRBV6-6
TGTGCCAGCAGTTACTCTGACGGGGGAGGATACGAGCAGTACTTC
CASSYSDGGGYEQYF
>.|TRBJ2-1|many|TRBV5-4
TGTGCCAGCAGCTTGAGGCAGGGCAATGAGCAGTTCTTC
CASSLRQGNEQFF
>.|TRBJ2-7|.|TRBV3-1
TGTGCCAGCAGCCAAGATCTTGGGGGTGAGCAGTACTTC
CASSQDLGGEQYF
>.|TRBJ2-7|.|TRBV6-6
TGTGCCAGCAGTTACCCAGAAGGTTTCGAGCAGTACTTC
CASSYPEGFEQYF
>TRBD1|TRBJ1-4|few|TRBV2
TGTGCCAGCAGCCCCGACAGGGTAGTAAGGGAAAAACTGTTTTTT
CASSPDRVVREKLFF
>.|TRBJ2-7|few|TRBV20-1
TGCAGTGTCCTCACCGGGGGAGGGGGCACCTACGAGCAGTACTTC
CSVLTGGGGTYEQYF
>TRBD2|TRBJ2-1|many|TRBV7-2
TGTGCCAGCAGCCTCAAACCTGGGGCGGGACTACCCTACAATGAGCAGTTCTTC
CASSLKPGAGLPYNEQFF
>.|TRBJ1-1|.|TRBV6-2/TRBV6-3
TGTGCCAGCCTACGGGGGCACACTGAAGCTTTCTTT
CASLRGHTEAFF
>.|TRBJ1-6|.|TRBV12-3/TRBV12-4
TGTGCCAGCAGTCCGGAGAGGGGAAATTCACCCCTCCACTTT
CASSPERGNSPLHF
>.|TRBJ1-1|.|TRBV10-3
TGTGCCATCGGATCCGGGAAACAAATCGTGGAAGCTTTCTTT
CAIGSGKQIVEAFF
>TRBD1|TRBJ1-6|many|TRBV20-1
TGCAGTGCTGGCCCGGGACAGTCAGTTAATTCACCCCTCCACTTT
CSAGPGQSVNSPLHF
>.|TRBJ2-5|.|TRBV20-1
TGCAGTGCTATAGGCCCCCAAGAGACCCAGTACTTC
CSAIGPQETQYF
>TRBD1|TRBJ2-3|many|TRBV12-3/TRBV12-4
TGTGCCAGCAGTTTAGCAGGACAGGACACAGATACGCAGTATTTT
CASSLAGQDTDTQYF
>.|TRBJ2-1|.|TRBV4-3
TGCGCCAGCAGCCAGGAGGGACTGGTCGGCAATGAGCAGTTCTTC
CASSQEGLVGNEQFF
>TRBD1|TRBJ1-2|many|TRBV5-4
TGTGCCAGCAGCATGGACAGGGCAGACTATGGCTACACCTTC
CASSMDRADYGYTF
>.|TRBJ1-5|.|TRBV19
TGTGCCAGTAGTACCCGGGACACCCGTCAGCCCCAGCATTTT
CASSTRDTRQPQHF
>TRBD2|TRBJ2-5|few|TRBV20-1
TGCAGTGCTAGAGAGGAGCGGGGGGACCAAGAGACCCAGTACTTC
CSAREERGDQETQYF
>.|TRBJ2-3|.|TRBV6-2/TRBV6-3
TGTGCCAGCAGTTTACCCCAGGGGGGATACACAGATACGCAGTATTTT
CASSLPQGGYTDTQYF
>TRBD1|TRBJ1-1|.|TRBV5-1
TGCGCCAGCAGCTCTGCCGGGACAGGGACCGCTGAAGCTTTCTTT
CASSSAGTGTAEAFF
>.|TRBJ2-1|few|TRBV7-2
TGTGCCAGCAGCTGGGCGGGGGCCACCTACAATGAGCAGTTCTTC
CASSWAGATYNEQFF
>.|TRBJ1-6|.|TRBV20-1
TGCAGTGCTAGAGGACCCCGGGACGGTTATAATTCACCCCTCCACTTT
CSARGPRDGYNSPLHF
>.|TRBJ2-7|few|TRBV5-6
TGTACCAGCAGCTTGAGGGTCTCTACCTACGAGCAGTACTTC
CTSSLRVSTYEQYF
>.|TRBJ2-5|many|TRBV11-1
TGTGCCAGCAGCCAATTCCAGCAGACCCAGTACTTC
CASSQFQQTQYF
>.|TRBJ2-5|.|TRBV4-3
TGCGCCAGCAGCCAAGATCCACGGACGGGGGAGGCCCAGTACTTC
CASSQDPRTGEAQYF
>.|TRBJ2-5|many|TRBV5-1
TGCGCCAGCAGCTTGGATGGGGAGACCCAGTACTTC
CASSLDGETQYF
>.|TRBJ1-2|.|TRBV5-4
TGTGCCAGCAGCTTGTTCCAGAGGTCCTCAAACTATGGCTACACCTTC
CASSLFQRSSNYGYTF
>.|TRBJ1-2|.|TRBV7-2
TGTGCCAGCAGCTTAGATTCTCAGAATGGCTACACCTTC
CASSLDSQNGYTF
>.|TRBJ1-2|.|TRBV2
TGTGCCAGCAGGGAAGACAGCTATGGCTACACCTTC
CASREDSYGYTF